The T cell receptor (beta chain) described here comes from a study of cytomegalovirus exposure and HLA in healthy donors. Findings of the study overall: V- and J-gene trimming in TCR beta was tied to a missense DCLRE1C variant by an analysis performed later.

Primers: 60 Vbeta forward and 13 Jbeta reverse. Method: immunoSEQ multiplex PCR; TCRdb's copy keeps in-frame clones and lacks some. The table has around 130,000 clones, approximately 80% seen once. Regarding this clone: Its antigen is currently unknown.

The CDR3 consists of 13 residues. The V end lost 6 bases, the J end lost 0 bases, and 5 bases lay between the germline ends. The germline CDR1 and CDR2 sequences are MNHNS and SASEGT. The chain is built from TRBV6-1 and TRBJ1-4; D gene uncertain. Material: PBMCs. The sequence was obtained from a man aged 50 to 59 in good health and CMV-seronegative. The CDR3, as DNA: TGTGCCAGCAGGAGATCAACTAATGAAAAACTGTTTTTT. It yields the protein CASRRSTNEKLFF.